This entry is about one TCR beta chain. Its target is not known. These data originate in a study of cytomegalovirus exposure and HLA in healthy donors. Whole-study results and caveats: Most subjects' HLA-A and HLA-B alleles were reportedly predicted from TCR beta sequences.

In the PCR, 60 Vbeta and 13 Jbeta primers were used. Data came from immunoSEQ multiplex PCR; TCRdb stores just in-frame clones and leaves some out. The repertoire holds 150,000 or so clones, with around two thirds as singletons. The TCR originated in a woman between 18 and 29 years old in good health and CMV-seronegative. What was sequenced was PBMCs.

For the CDR3, the DNA is TGTGCCAGCAGCTTGGGACAGGGTATGTCGTACGGTGAAGCTTTCTTT. Encoded protein: CASSLGQGMSYGEAFF. J is TRBJ1-1 and V is TRBV5-8, with 7 bases that match TRBD1. The CDR3 spans 16 residues. With 0 bases clipped from V and 7 bases from J, the junction kept 12 bases outside the gene matches. CDR1 SGHTS and CDR2 YDEGEE come from the germline V gene.